This entry describes one TCR beta chain. The method was immunoSEQ multiplex PCR; TCRdb's version includes in-frame clones alone and lacks a portion of them. The profile covers about 130,000 clones, with about 94% appearing a single time and approximately 15% taken by the ten largest. The record originates from a study of control samples from healthy donors and cancer patients. Germline lookup yields CDR1 LGHNA and CDR2 YSLEER. Trimming cost V 1 base and J 5 bases, with 8 bases left between them. The CDR3 has 13 residues. This clonotype was sampled from a man aged 55 to 70 with colorectal cancer. The V and J genes are TRBV4-3 and TRBJ1-2; D remains ambiguous. The source material was PBMCs. The CDR3 nucleotides are TGCGCCAGCAGCCAAGTGAGCGGGTATGGCTACACCTTC. Amino acid sequence: CASSQVSGYGYTF.